Shown below are 23 T cell receptor beta chains from a single sample sequenced in a study of identifying expanded T cells in peripheral blood. Data came from immunoSEQ multiplex PCR; TCRdb stores just in-frame clones and leaves some out. Here the sample spans approximately 57,000 clones, roughly 87% being singletons. Sequenced input: blood. These receptors were collected from a person aged 18 to 70 in good health.

This rearrangement joins TRBV19 to TRBJ2-5; D unresolved. CDR3 length equals 14 residues. Per the germline V gene, CDR1 is LNHDA and CDR2 is SQIVND (reference sequence). V was trimmed by 4 bases and J by 1 base, leaving 10 bases between them. DNA of the CDR3: TGTGCCAGTAGTACCGGAAGACGCCAAGAGACCCAGTACTTC. Residues: CASSTGRRQETQYF. Full variable domain (missing parts from reference TRBV19 and TRBJ2-5): DGGITQSPKYLFRKEGQNVTLSCEQNLNHDAMYWYRQDPGQGLRLIYYSQIVNDFQKGDIAEGYSVSREKKESFPLTVTSAQKNPTAFYLCASSTGRRQETQYFGPGTRLLVL.

The chain combines TRBV4-1 with TRBJ1-6, with TRBD1 as a possible D gene (6 bases). The germline V and J ends were trimmed by 1 base and 6 bases, with 10 bases remaining between them. The CDR3 is made up of 15 amino acids. Germline loops: CDR1 MGHRA, CDR2 YSYEKL. The CDR3 DNA reads TGCGCCAGCAGCCAAGTTCGAGGGGGTAATTCACCCCTCCACTTT. Protein: CASSQVRGGNSPLHF.

The CDR3, as DNA: TGCGCCAGCAGCTGGCCACCAGCGGGGGACCAAGAGACCCAGTACTTC. Encoded protein: CASSWPPAGDQETQYF. J is TRBJ2-5 and V is TRBV5-1; 8 positions match TRBD2. Germline V CDR1 and CDR2: SGHRS, YFSETQ. This CDR3 spans 16 amino acids. Trimming cost V 3 bases and J 0 bases; bases outside gene matches: 7.

The genes are TRBV7-8 and TRBJ2-3, with D maybe TRBD2 (5 bases). V lost 1 base and J 2 bases, leaving 16 bases between the germline ends. The germline gives CDR1 SGHVS, CDR2 FQNEAQ. The CDR3 is made up of 17 amino acids. The CDR3: CASSLVPPGRYTDTQYF. CDR3 nucleotides: TGTGCCAGCAGCTTAGTCCCTCCGGGAAGGTACACAGATACGCAGTATTTT.

V is TRBV7-8 and J is TRBJ2-1; TRBD1 agrees at 10 bases. The CDR3 spans 18 residues. CDR1 and CDR2 (germline): SGHVS, FQNEAQ. V dropped 7 bases and J dropped 0; count of bases not matched to a gene: 12. The DNA for the CDR3 is TGTGCCAGCATCCGGGACAGGGGTATCCAGAGCTCCTACAATGAGCAGTTCTTC. It codes for CASIRDRGIQSSYNEQFF.

This chain uses TRBV7-2 with TRBJ1-1, with D possibly TRBD1 on 6 matching bases. Germline-derived CDR1 and CDR2 are SGHTA and FQGNSA. V was pared by 3 bases and J by 1 base, with 6 bases between. This CDR3 has 13 amino acids. DNA of the CDR3: TGTGCCAGCAGCTTGACAGGGAACACTGAAGCTTTCTTT. Its protein product is CASSLTGNTEAFF.

As to this clone: Additional DNA sequences in this sample encode the identical CDR3. V gene TRBV9 combines with J gene TRBJ2-2; the D gene is possibly TRBD2 (6 bases). Germline V lookup: CDR1 SGDLS, CDR2 YYNGEE. This CDR3 has 13 residues. Trimming removed 2 bases from V and 4 bases from J, with 6 bases in between. Written as DNA, the CDR3 is TGTGCCAGCAGCGTGGGGGGCACCGGGGAGCTGTTTTTT. Amino acid sequence: CASSVGGTGELFF.

V and J are TRBV4-2 and TRBJ1-1; the D gene is possibly TRBD1 (5 bases). Looked up from germline, CDR1 is LGHNA and CDR2 is YNFKEQ. Between the trimmed V and J ends, which lost 0 bases and 3 bases, there was a span of 11 bases. The CDR3 length is 15 residues. Here the CDR3 reads CASSQEGVQDTEAFF. The CDR3 DNA is TGTGCCAGCAGCCAAGAGGGGGTGCAGGACACTGAAGCTTTCTTT.

This clone has a single count. The chain carries TRBV18 and TRBJ2-7; possibly TRBD2 for D (5 bases). V lost 2 bases to trimming and J lost 4 bases, with 9 bases between them. This CDR3 spans 13 amino acids. The germline V gene has CDR1 KGHSH and CDR2 LQKENI. The CDR3 reads CASSPYSGYEQYF. The CDR3 region has the DNA TGTGCCAGCTCACCATACTCGGGGTACGAGCAGTACTTC.

The chain has TRBV7-2 and TRBJ1-6; no clear D gene. CDR1 SGHTA and CDR2 FQGNSA come from the germline V gene. Trimming shortened V by 4 bases and J by 8 bases, and 15 bases separated the two germline ends. The CDR3 contains 15 residues. CDR3 nucleotide sequence: TGTGCCAGCAGCTCCTACCGGGCATCCGATTCACCCCTCCACTTT. This translates into CASSSYRASDSPLHF.

To note about this clone: This specimen includes other DNA sequences encoding the same CDR3. This chain links TRBV6-5 with TRBJ2-7; a possible D gene is TRBD1 (6 bases). Germline V gene sequence: CDR1 MNHEY, CDR2 SVGAGI. The CDR3 spans 11 residues. V lost 6 bases and J 4 bases, leaving 7 bases between the germline ends. CDR3: CASSRGYEQYF. In nucleotides, the CDR3 is TGTGCCAGCAGCAGGGGTTACGAGCAGTACTTC.

The DNA for the CDR3 is TGTGCCAGCAGTGGGCCGGGAACCTCGGAGACCCAGTACTTC. It encodes CASSGPGTSETQYF. The V call is TRBV6-1, the J call TRBJ2-5; tentatively, D is TRBD2 (5 bases). Germline values: CDR1 MNHNS, CDR2 SASEGT. The V and J ends lost 4 bases and 5 bases respectively, with 14 bases between them. The CDR3 is 14 residues long.

The V and J genes are TRBV19 and TRBJ1-4, with a tentative D call TRBD1 (5 bases). The CDR3 length is 14 residues. Trimming cost V 5 bases and J 7 bases, with 14 bases left between them. Germline CDR1 and CDR2: LNHDA and SQIVND (reference sequence). The CDR3 reads CASSLRVGAEKLFF. The CDR3 bases are TGTGCCAGTAGTTTACGGGTAGGGGCTGAAAAACTGTTTTTT.

The V and J genes are TRBV6-4 and TRBJ2-1, with D possibly being TRBD2 (6 bases). V was trimmed by 0 bases and J by 6 bases, leaving 9 bases between them. CDR3 size: 14 residues. CDR1 and CDR2 (germline): MRHNA, SNTAGT. Here the CDR3 DNA reads TGTGCCAGCAGTGACTCGGGGGGTTCCAATGAGCAGTTCTTC. It yields the protein CASSDSGGSNEQFF.

The J gene is TRBJ1-6, the V gene TRBV5-1; D call uncertain. Trimming stripped 0 bases from V and 11 bases from J, with 12 bases between. The CDR3 is made up of 14 amino acids. The germline V gene has CDR1 SGHRS and CDR2 YFSETQ. In nucleotides, the CDR3 is TGCGCCAGCAGCTTGGGGCAGAATTTGGCACCCCTCCACTTT. This sequence encodes CASSLGQNLAPLHF.

The V call is TRBV5-5, the J call TRBJ2-2; D perhaps matches TRBD1 (6 bases). The CDR3 spans 20 residues. V lost 4 bases and J lost 1, with 26 bases in between. Germline lookup yields CDR1 SGHKS and CDR2 YYEKEE (reference sequence). CDR3 residues: CASSRAPGALSLRNTGELFF. The CDR3 nucleotides read TGTGCCAGCAGCCGTGCCCCAGGGGCCCTCTCTTTAAGGAACACCGGGGAGCTGTTTTTT.

The genes are TRBV4-3 and TRBJ1-6, with 10 bases fitting TRBD1. After removal of 1 base from V and 8 bases from J, the junction contained 8 bases not matched to a gene. This CDR3 comprises 17 residues. CDR1 and CDR2 (germline): LGHNA, YSLEER. CDR3 amino acids: CASSQGLPGTGDSPLHF. CDR3 in DNA: TGCGCCAGCAGCCAAGGGCTACCCGGGACAGGGGATTCACCCCTCCACTTT.

The chain carries TRBV18 and TRBJ2-1; 9 bases are shared with TRBD1. This CDR3 contains 15 residues. After removal of 5 bases from V and 4 bases from J, the junction contained 6 bases not matched to a gene. Germline V gene sequence: CDR1 KGHSH, CDR2 LQKENI. This CDR3 is CASSDGQGTYNEQFF. The CDR3 nucleotides read TGTGCCAGCTCAGACGGACAGGGGACTTACAATGAGCAGTTCTTC. Variable domain in full (rest from reference TRBV18 and TRBJ2-1): NAGVMQNPRHLVRRRGQEARLRCSPMKGHSHVYWYRQLPEEGLKFMVYLQKENIIDESGMPKERFSAEFPKEGPSILRIQQVVRGDSAAYFCASSDGQGTYNEQFFGPGTRLTVL.

The chain carries TRBV5-4 and TRBJ1-5; perhaps TRBD1 as D (5 bases). Per the germline V gene, CDR1 is SGHNT and CDR2 is YYREEE (reference sequence). CDR3 size: 15 residues. Trimming removed 0 bases from V and 3 bases from J, with 10 bases in between. DNA for the CDR3: TGTGCCAGCAGCTTGGGGGGCGGGAACAATCAGCCCCAGCATTTT. This encodes CASSLGGGNNQPQHF.

V is TRBV29-1 and J is TRBJ2-3; TRBD1 matches at 7 bases. V trimming: 5 bases; J trimming: 3 bases; junction bases outside the gene matches: 8. Germline CDR1 is SQVTM and CDR2 is ANQGSEA. This CDR3 has 14 residues. The CDR3 nucleotides read TGCAGCGTTCGACAGGGTCATGTTACAGATACGCAGTATTTT. Translating gives CSVRQGHVTDTQYF.

The CDR3 nucleotides are TGTGCCAGCAGTCAGGGGGAAGCGGGGAAACTGTTTTTT. Translated: CASSQGEAGKLFF. The chain is built from TRBV7-2 and TRBJ1-4, with TRBD1 matching over 7 bases. CDR1 and CDR2 (germline): SGHTA, FQGNSA. This CDR3 contains 13 residues. Unmatched junction bases numbered 9, after V lost 6 bases and J lost 11 bases.

The chain uses TRBV11-2 and TRBJ2-4; 9 bases agree with TRBD1. Germline V gene data show CDR1 as SGHAT and CDR2 as FQNNGV. The J segment lost 6 bases and the V segment lost 1 base, leaving 4 bases of the junction unmatched. This CDR3 is 15 amino acids long. The CDR3 DNA is TGTGCCAGCAGCTTAGCACAGGGGGCGGGAAACATTCAGTACTTC. Translated: CASSLAQGAGNIQYF.

The chain joins TRBV19 to TRBJ2-1, with a tentative D call TRBD1 (5 bases). Trimming took off 6 bases at V and 6 bases at J, with 12 bases between the two ends. The CDR3 runs 13 residues. The V gene's germline CDR1 is LNHDA and CDR2 SQIVND (reference sequence). The CDR3 bases are TGTGCCAGTAGGACTCAGCAGGGCAATGAGCAGTTCTTC. Translation gives CASRTQQGNEQFF. The whole variable domain, remainder taken from reference TRBV19 and TRBJ2-1, is DGGITQSPKYLFRKEGQNVTLSCEQNLNHDAMYWYRQDPGQGLRLIYYSQIVNDFQKGDIAEGYSVSREKKESFPLTVTSAQKNPTAFYLCASRTQQGNEQFFGPGTRLTVL.